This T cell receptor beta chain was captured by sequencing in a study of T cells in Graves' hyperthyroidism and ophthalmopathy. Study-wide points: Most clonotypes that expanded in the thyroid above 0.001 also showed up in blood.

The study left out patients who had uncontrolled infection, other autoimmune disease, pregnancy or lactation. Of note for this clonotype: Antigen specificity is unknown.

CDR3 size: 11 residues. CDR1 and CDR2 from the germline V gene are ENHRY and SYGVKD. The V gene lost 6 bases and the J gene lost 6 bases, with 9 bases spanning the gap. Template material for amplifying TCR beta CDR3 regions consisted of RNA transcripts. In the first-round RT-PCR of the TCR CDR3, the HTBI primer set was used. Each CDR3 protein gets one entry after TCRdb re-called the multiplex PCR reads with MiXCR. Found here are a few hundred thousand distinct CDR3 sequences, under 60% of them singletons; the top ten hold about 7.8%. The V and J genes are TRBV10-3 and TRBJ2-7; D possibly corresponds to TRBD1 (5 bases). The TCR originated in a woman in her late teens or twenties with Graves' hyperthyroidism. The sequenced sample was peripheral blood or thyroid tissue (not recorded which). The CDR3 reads CAIRQASEQYF. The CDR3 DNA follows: TGTGCCATCAGACAGGCCAGCGAGCAGTACTTC.